The 5 T cell receptor beta chains below were found in one sample sequenced in a study of human T cells and chemical hapten exposure. The library tagged individual cDNA molecules with unique molecular identifiers. TCRdb re-derived calls from the reads in MiXCR, one entry per CDR3 protein. The data contain about 120,000 distinct CDR3 sequences, less than 10% of them singletons. Unfractionated whole blood yielded the extracted total RNA. The material sequenced was whole blood. The source is a human donor in good health. Some clones in this sample may be carry-over from other donors' samples.

V and J are TRBV15 and TRBJ2-1; D may match TRBD1 or TRBD2 (6 bases each). Germline assignment: CDR1 LNHNV and CDR2 YYDKDF (reference sequence). V shed 0 bases and J shed 8 bases, with 8 bases lying between them. The CDR3 spans 13 residues. The CDR3 DNA follows: TGTGCCACCAGCAGAGAGGGGGGCTATGAGCAGTTCTTC. This encodes CATSREGGYEQFF.

In this sample, this clonotype turned up many times. The rearrangement uses TRBV3-1 and TRBJ2-1; D not certain. The V end lost 1 base, the J end lost 7 bases, and 5 bases lay between the germline ends. Germline V gives CDR1 LGHDT, CDR2 YNNKEL (reference sequence). The CDR3 runs to 12 residues. The CDR3 sequence is CASSQVTNEQFF. The CDR3 DNA reads as TGTGCCAGCAGCCAAGTTACGAATGAGCAGTTCTTC.

The chain uses TRBV7-2 and TRBJ2-5, with D perhaps TRBD2 (6 bases). The CDR3 totals 15 residues. Trimming left V 5 bases short and J 1 base short, with 14 bases between. The germline CDR1 and CDR2 sequences are SGHTA and FQGNSA. CDR3 loop: CASSPPGTFQETQYF. The CDR3 DNA is TGTGCCAGCAGCCCCCCCGGGACTTTCCAAGAGACCCAGTACTTC.

V and J are TRBV4-3 and TRBJ2-7; 9 bases line up with TRBD2. Trimming removed 1 base from V and 0 bases from J; junction bases left unmatched: 10. Germline loops: CDR1 LGHNA, CDR2 YSLEER. The CDR3 has 18 amino acids. The CDR3 is CASSQGSKAGGSSYEQYF. DNA of the CDR3: TGCGCCAGCAGCCAAGGTAGCAAAGCGGGGGGCAGCTCCTACGAGCAGTACTTC.

The chain couples TRBV3-1 to TRBJ1-1; 9 bases line up with TRBD1. The CDR3 is made up of 13 amino acids. V trimming: 3 bases; J trimming: 5 bases; junction bases outside the gene matches: 1. The germline gives CDR1 LGHDT, CDR2 YNNKEL (reference sequence). DNA of the CDR3: TGTGCCAGCAGCCAGGGGACAGGGACTGAAGCTTTCTTT. Translating it yields CASSQGTGTEAFF.